What follows describes a single TCR beta chain. Its antigen is not identified. The treatment was: approximately nine-day PBMC culture with coronavirus spike peptide pools or control peptides (ViraFEST assay). Peptide pools at around 9.9 ug/ml stimulated two million PBMCs per well with about 9.6 IU/ml IL-2. This sample was taken from a study of vaccination and CD4 T cells after COVID-19. Study summary: Post-COVID sampling occurred a median approximately 100 days after diagnosis (range 35 to 161).

The study sequenced cultured CD4+ T cell DNA using the Oncomine TCR Beta short-read assay. Each CDR3 protein gets one entry after TCRdb re-called the PCR reads with MiXCR. Among around 19,000 distinct CDR3 sequences listed, 70% were seen once. V lost 5 bases, J lost 3 bases, and 11 bases lay in between. The CDR3 runs to 12 residues. Germline CDR1 DFQATT, CDR2 SNEGSKA (reference sequence). The material sequenced was CD4+ T cells from blood, cultured in vitro. The TCR sequence derives from a human donor who had recovered from COVID-19. The J gene is TRBJ2-7, the V gene TRBV20-1; D perhaps matches TRBD1 (6 bases). Written as DNA, the CDR3 is TGCAGTGCTCCCGGGACACTCTACGAGCAGTACTTC. Translation gives CSAPGTLYEQYF.